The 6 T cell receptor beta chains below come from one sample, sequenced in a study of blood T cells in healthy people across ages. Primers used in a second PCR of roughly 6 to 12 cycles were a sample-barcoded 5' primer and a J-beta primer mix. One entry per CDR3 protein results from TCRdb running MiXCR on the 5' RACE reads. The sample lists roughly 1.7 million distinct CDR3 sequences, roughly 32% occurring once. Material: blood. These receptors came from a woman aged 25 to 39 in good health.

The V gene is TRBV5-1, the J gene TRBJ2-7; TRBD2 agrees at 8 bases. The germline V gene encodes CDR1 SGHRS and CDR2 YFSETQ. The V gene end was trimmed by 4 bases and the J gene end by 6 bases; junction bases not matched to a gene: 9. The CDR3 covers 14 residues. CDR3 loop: CASSQGLGKGEQYF. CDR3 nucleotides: TGCGCCAGCAGCCAGGGACTAGGCAAAGGCGAGCAGTACTTC. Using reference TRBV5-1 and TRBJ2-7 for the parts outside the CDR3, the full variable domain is KAGVTQTPRYLIKTRGQQVTLSCSPISGHRSVSWYQQTPGQGLQFLFEYFSETQRNKGNFPGRFSGRQFSNSRSEMNVSTLELGDSALYLCASSQGLGKGEQYFGPGTRLTVT.

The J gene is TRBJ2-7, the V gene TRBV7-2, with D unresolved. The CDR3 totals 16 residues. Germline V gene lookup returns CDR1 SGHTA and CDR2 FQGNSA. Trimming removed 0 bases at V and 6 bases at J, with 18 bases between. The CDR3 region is CASSLAATGPTPEQYF. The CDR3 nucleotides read TGTGCCAGCAGCTTAGCTGCGACTGGCCCTACCCCCGAGCAGTACTTC.

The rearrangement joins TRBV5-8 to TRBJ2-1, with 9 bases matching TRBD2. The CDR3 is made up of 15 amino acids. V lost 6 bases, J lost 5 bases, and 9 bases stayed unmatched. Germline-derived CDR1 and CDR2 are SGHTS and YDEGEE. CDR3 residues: CASTPRLAANNEQFF. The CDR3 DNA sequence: TGTGCCAGCACCCCACGACTAGCGGCAAACAATGAGCAGTTCTTC.

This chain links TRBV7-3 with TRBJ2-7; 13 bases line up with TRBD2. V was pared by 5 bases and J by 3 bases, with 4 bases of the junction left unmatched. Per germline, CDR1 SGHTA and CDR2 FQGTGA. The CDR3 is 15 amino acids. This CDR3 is CASSPGTSGDYEQYF. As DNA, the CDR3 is TGTGCCAGCAGCCCCGGGACTAGCGGGGACTACGAGCAGTACTTC.

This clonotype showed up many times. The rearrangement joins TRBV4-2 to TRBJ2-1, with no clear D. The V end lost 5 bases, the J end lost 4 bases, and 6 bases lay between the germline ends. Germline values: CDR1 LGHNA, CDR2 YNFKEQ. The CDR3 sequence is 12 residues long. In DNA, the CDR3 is TGTGCCAGCAGCGGGGTTTACAATGAGCAGTTCTTC. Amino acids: CASSGVYNEQFF.

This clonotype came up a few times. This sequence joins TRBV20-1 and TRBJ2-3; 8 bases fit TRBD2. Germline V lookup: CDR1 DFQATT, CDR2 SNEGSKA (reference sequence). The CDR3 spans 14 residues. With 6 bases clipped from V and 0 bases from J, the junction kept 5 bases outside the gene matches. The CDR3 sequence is CSAKRGYSTDTQYF. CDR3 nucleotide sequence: TGCAGTGCCAAGCGGGGGTACAGCACAGATACGCAGTATTTT.